The next 29 T cell receptor beta chains were all read from a single sample in a study of T cells in localized non-small cell lung cancer. The data were produced by immunoSEQ multiplex PCR, yet TCRdb's version contains in-frame clones alone and is incomplete. This sample carries about 28,000 clones, about 80% of them seen once, and the ten largest clones take roughly 4.8%. The material sequenced was peripheral blood mononuclear cells, taken before any cancer treatment. The source is a man aged 35-69 years with stage III lung adenocarcinoma.

This clone was detected a few times. The chain joins TRBV6-1 to TRBJ1-5; D remains unclear. From germline, CDR1 is MNHNS and CDR2 SASEGT. The ends were cut back, 6 bases at V and 0 bases at J, with 3 bases in the middle. The CDR3 covers 12 residues. The CDR3 reads CASRGSNQPQHF. CDR3 DNA sequence: TGTGCCAGCAGGGGTAGCAATCAGCCCCAGCATTTT.

This chain joins TRBV29-1 and TRBJ2-1, with D uncertain. V was clipped by 5 bases and J by 9 bases, with 11 bases between them. This CDR3 has 11 amino acids. The V gene's germline CDR1 is SQVTM and CDR2 ANQGSEA. DNA for the CDR3: TGCAGCGTTCGCTCGGCGTCTGAGCAGTTCTTC. Protein: CSVRSASEQFF.

The rearrangement uses TRBV6-1 and TRBJ1-4, with D perhaps matching TRBD1 (6 bases). In germline, CDR1 is MNHNS, CDR2 SASEGT. Trimming removed 6 bases from V and 1 base from J, with 12 bases in between. This CDR3 contains 15 residues. CDR3 in amino acids: CASRTTGKTNEKLFF. CDR3 nucleotides: TGTGCCAGCAGAACTACAGGGAAAACTAATGAAAAACTGTTTTTT.

The rearrangement joins TRBV5-8 to TRBJ1-2; D uncertain. The V gene's germline CDR1 is SGHTS and CDR2 YDEGEE. With 0 bases removed from V and 1 base from J, the gap between germline ends came to 1 base. The CDR3 sequence is 12 residues long. The CDR3 here is CASSLDNYGYTF. The DNA for the CDR3 is TGTGCCAGCAGCTTGGATAACTATGGCTACACCTTC.

In DNA form, the CDR3 reads TGTGCCAGCAGCTTGGTTCGCAGCCAAGAGACCCAGTACTTC. Its translation is CASSLVRSQETQYF. This chain connects TRBV5-5 to TRBJ2-5, with unresolved D. CDR1 is SGHKS and CDR2 is YYEKEE in the germline V gene (reference sequence). The V and J ends lost 0 bases and 1 base respectively, with 7 bases between them. This CDR3 is 14 amino acids long. Together with reference TRBV5-5 and TRBJ2-5, the CDR3 gives the full variable domain: DAGVTQSPTHLIKTRGQQVTLRCSPISGHKSVSWYQQVLGQGPQFIFQYYEKEERGRGNFPDRFSARQFPNYSSELNVNALLLGDSALYLCASSLVRSQETQYFGPGTRLLVL.

V and J are TRBV28 and TRBJ2-3, with 7 bases matching TRBD1. The CDR3 sequence is 15 residues long. Germline V gene lookup returns CDR1 MDHEN and CDR2 SYDVKM. V gave up 4 bases and J gave up 4 bases; unmatched junction bases: 8. The CDR3 region has the DNA TGTGCCAGCAGTTCCTCCGGGACAGCCTCAGATACGCAGTATTTT. Protein: CASSSSGTASDTQYF. Filled out from reference TRBV28 and TRBJ2-3, the complete variable domain reads DVKVTQSSRYLVKRTGEKVFLECVQDMDHENMFWYRQDPGLGLRLIYFSYDVKMKEKGDIPEGYSVSREKKERFSLILESASTNQTSMYLCASSSSGTASDTQYFGPGTRLTVL.

The chain has TRBV6-6 and TRBJ1-5; perhaps TRBD1 as D (5 bases). The V end was cut by 5 bases, the J end by 2 bases, with 13 bases between. This CDR3 region has 15 residues. The germline gives CDR1 MNHNY, CDR2 SVGAGI (reference sequence). DNA of the CDR3: TGTGCCAGCAGTCCCTCGGGGGAAGGCAATCAGCCCCAGCATTTT. Protein sequence: CASSPSGEGNQPQHF.

This chain uses TRBV5-4 with TRBJ2-4; TRBD2 agrees at 14 bases. J was trimmed by 1 base and V by 4 bases; bases with no gene match: 7. The V gene's germline CDR1 is SGHNT and CDR2 YYREEE (reference sequence). This CDR3 is built from 18 residues. Written as DNA, the CDR3 is TGTGCCAGCAGCGTCGGGACTAGCGGGAGTGTGGCCAAAAACATTCAGTACTTC. It encodes CASSVGTSGSVAKNIQYF.

The chain employs TRBV4-2 and TRBJ2-6, with TRBD1 identical over 9 bases. CDR3 length: 17 residues. The junction had 11 bases not matched to a gene; V was cut back by 6 bases and J by 5 bases. Germline V gene sequence: CDR1 LGHNA, CDR2 YNFKEQ. CDR3 in amino acids: CASSWDRDNSRANVLTF. For the CDR3, the DNA is TGTGCCAGCAGTTGGGACAGGGACAATTCTAGGGCCAACGTCCTGACTTTC.

V and J are TRBV18 and TRBJ1-3, with 11 positions matching TRBD1. Germline V gene sequence: CDR1 KGHSH, CDR2 LQKENI. The CDR3 has 16 amino acids. V was pared by 3 bases and J by 2 bases, with 3 bases of the junction left unmatched. The CDR3 nucleotides are TGTGCCAGCTCACCGGACAGGGGGCTCACTGGAAACACCATATATTTT. It yields the protein CASSPDRGLTGNTIYF.

The chain recombines TRBV7-3 with TRBJ1-5, with D possibly matching TRBD1 (5 bases). This CDR3 has 13 amino acids. Germline CDR1 and CDR2: SGHTA and FQGTGA. V lost 3 bases, J lost 7 bases, and 10 bases lay in between. CDR3 bases: TGTGCCAGCAGCTTGGGGCCGGAGCAGCCCCAGCATTTT. It specifies CASSLGPEQPQHF.

This chain uses TRBV9 with TRBJ1-4; D unresolved. Germline CDR1 and CDR2: SGDLS and YYNGEE. The CDR3 is made up of 15 amino acids. The V end was cut by 0 bases, the J end by 8 bases, with 14 bases between. The CDR3 coding sequence is TGTGCCAGCAGCGTAGATGGACGTACACGAGAAAAACTGTTTTTT. Translating gives CASSVDGRTREKLFF.

The chain joins TRBV7-2 to TRBJ2-5; no reliable D call. Germline loops: CDR1 SGHTA, CDR2 FQGNSA. V was cut by 6 bases and J by 5 bases, with 16 bases left in between. The CDR3 is 14 residues long. The CDR3 is CASRDASKRETQYF. CDR3 DNA: TGTGCCAGCAGGGACGCCAGCAAAAGGGAGACCCAGTACTTC.

This chain links TRBV19 with TRBJ1-2, with D possibly being TRBD1 (5 bases). Trimming took off 7 bases at V and 4 bases at J, with 13 bases between the two ends. Germline CDR1 and CDR2: LNHDA and SQIVND (reference sequence). The CDR3 is made up of 13 amino acids. Here the CDR3 reads CASKQRGVYGYTF. The CDR3 DNA reads as TGTGCCAGTAAGCAAAGGGGAGTCTATGGCTACACCTTC.

The sample holds a few counts of this clone. The chain links TRBV6-1 to TRBJ2-7; 7 bases align to TRBD1. CDR1 MNHNS and CDR2 SASEGT come from the germline V gene. J lost 1 base, V lost 1 base, and 4 bases had no gene match. The CDR3 is 15 residues long. In DNA form, the CDR3 reads TGTGCCAGCAGTGAAGGGACAGGCGGATCCTACGAGCAGTACTTC. Encoded protein: CASSEGTGGSYEQYF.

J is TRBJ2-5 and V is TRBV7-2; D tentatively fits TRBD1 or TRBD2 (7 bases each). The V gene's germline CDR1 is SGHTA and CDR2 FQGNSA. V dropped 5 bases and J dropped 2 bases, with 12 bases sitting between them. This CDR3 spans 14 amino acids. CDR3 DNA: TGTGCCAGCAGCCCAGGGGGGGGACAAGAGACCCAGTACTTC. Translated, it gives CASSPGGGQETQYF.

J is TRBJ2-2 and V is TRBV5-1; no clear D. V lost 2 bases to trimming and J lost 3 bases, with 5 bases between them. The CDR3 length is 13 residues. From germline, CDR1 is SGHRS and CDR2 YFSETQ. CDR3 in amino acids: CASSFSYTGELFF. The CDR3 coding sequence is TGCGCCAGCAGCTTCTCTTACACCGGGGAGCTGTTTTTT.

This clone was counted a single time. The chain recombines TRBV6-6 with TRBJ1-2, with no clear D. Deletions cut 2 bases from V and 8 bases from J, with 18 bases between. The germline gives CDR1 MNHNY, CDR2 SVGAGI (reference sequence). This CDR3 spans 15 amino acids. The CDR3 is CASSYRSAGKGGYTF. The CDR3 DNA follows: TGTGCCAGCAGTTACAGGTCGGCGGGGAAAGGAGGCTACACCTTC.

This CDR3 reads CASSLMRGGISKETQYF. CDR3 nucleotide sequence: TGTGCCAGCAGCTTAATGCGGGGGGGAATTTCTAAAGAGACCCAGTACTTC. The chain employs TRBV7-2 and TRBJ2-5; 9 bases line up with TRBD2. Trimming at V came to 2 bases and at J to 3 bases, leaving 10 bases not matched to a gene. The CDR3 is 17 residues long. Germline V gene sequence: CDR1 SGHTA, CDR2 FQGNSA.

The sample holds a few counts of this clone. The DNA for the CDR3 is TGTGCCAGCAGCCCGGGCGGGGGCGATGAACCCCTCCACTTT. Translation gives CASSPGGGDEPLHF. This sequence joins TRBV28 and TRBJ1-6; tentative D call: TRBD1 (6 bases). Germline CDR1 reads MDHEN; CDR2 reads SYDVKM. V lost 6 bases and J 12 bases, leaving 18 bases between the germline ends. This CDR3 region has 14 residues. The variable domain in full, completed from reference TRBV28 and TRBJ1-6, reads DVKVTQSSRYLVKRTGEKVFLECVQDMDHENMFWYRQDPGLGLRLIYFSYDVKMKEKGDIPEGYSVSREKKERFSLILESASTNQTSMYLCASSPGGGDEPLHFGNGTRLTVT.

V is TRBV6-1 and J is TRBJ1-5; D remains unclear. V was trimmed by 1 base and J by 4 bases, leaving 5 bases between them. The CDR3 covers 13 residues. The germline gives CDR1 MNHNS, CDR2 SASEGT. CDR3 bases: TGTGCCAGCAGTGAAGTGAAGAATCAGCCCCAGCATTTT. Amino acid sequence: CASSEVKNQPQHF.

V is TRBV6-5 and J is TRBJ2-6; D remains unclear. The germline V gene encodes CDR1 MNHEY and CDR2 SVGAGI. Trimming left V 10 bases short and J 4 bases short, with 8 bases between. The CDR3 length is 12 residues. The CDR3 sequence: CATLNGANVLTF. In nucleotides, the CDR3 is TGTGCCACCCTCAACGGGGCCAACGTCCTGACTTTC.

The table lists this clone with a count of one. This chain links TRBV6-5 with TRBJ1-3; TRBD1 might be the D (5 bases). Between the trimmed V and J ends, which lost 5 bases and 7 bases, there was a span of 15 bases. CDR1 is MNHEY, CDR2 SVGAGI, per germline. The CDR3 consists of 14 residues. The CDR3 loop is CASSRDPRENTIYF. The DNA for the CDR3 is TGTGCCAGCAGTCGGGACCCGAGGGAGAACACCATATATTTT.

V gene TRBV18 combines with J gene TRBJ1-3; 7 bases agree with TRBD1. The junction had 10 bases not matched to a gene; V was cut back by 4 bases and J by 7 bases. Germline V lookup: CDR1 KGHSH, CDR2 LQKENI. The CDR3 totals 15 residues. CDR3 sequence: CASSRDTGDGNTIYF. The CDR3 nucleotides are TGTGCCAGCTCACGGGATACAGGGGACGGCAACACCATATATTTT.

The chain has TRBV19 and TRBJ2-5; D possibly uses TRBD1 or TRBD2 (5 bases each). The germline V gene has CDR1 LNHDA and CDR2 SQIVND (reference sequence). Between the trimmed V and J ends, which lost 0 bases and 1 base, there was a span of 12 bases. The CDR3 is 16 residues long. CDR3 in amino acids: CASSIDYLGTQETQYF. The DNA for the CDR3 is TGTGCCAGTAGTATAGACTACCTCGGGACCCAAGAGACCCAGTACTTC.

The chain links TRBV2 to TRBJ2-4, with D unclear. The V gene's germline CDR1 is SNHLY and CDR2 FYNNEI. The CDR3 runs to 15 residues. The ends were cut back, 3 bases at V and 0 bases at J, with 9 bases in the middle. The CDR3 DNA reads TGTGCCAGCAGTGAGTCAACCTTAGCCAAAAACATTCAGTACTTC. Encoded protein: CASSESTLAKNIQYF.

J is TRBJ2-6 and V is TRBV10-3, with 8 bases that match TRBD1. The junction had 8 bases not matched to a gene; V was cut back by 4 bases and J by 3 bases. CDR1 is ENHRY and CDR2 is SYGVKD in the germline V gene. The CDR3 consists of 17 residues. The CDR3 spells CAISAPGGSGGANVLTF. The CDR3, as DNA: TGTGCCATCAGTGCCCCAGGGGGCAGCGGTGGGGCCAACGTCCTGACTTTC.

This clone is classed as medium-sized (0.01 to 0.1%). The rearrangement uses TRBV5-5 and TRBJ2-5; 14 bases fit TRBD2. Germline loops: CDR1 SGHKS, CDR2 YYEKEE (reference sequence). J gave up 4 bases and V 0 bases, and 2 bases lay outside the gene matches. The CDR3 is made up of 16 amino acids. The CDR3: CASSLAGLAGGETQYF. Written as DNA, the CDR3 is TGTGCCAGCAGCTTGGCCGGACTAGCGGGAGGAGAGACCCAGTACTTC.

The genes are TRBV6-4 and TRBJ1-3; D ambiguous. This CDR3 is 13 amino acids long. Germline CDR1 is MRHNA and CDR2 is SNTAGT. V was pared by 5 bases and J by 2 bases, with 7 bases between. For the CDR3, the DNA is TGTGCCAGCAGTCGCGATCCTGGAAACACCATATATTTT. Amino acids: CASSRDPGNTIYF.